Below are 10 T cell receptor beta chains sequenced from a single sample in a study of blood T cell repertoires in COVID-19. The table came from immunoSEQ multiplex PCR; TCRdb's copy has only in-frame clones and leaves some out. The sample contains about 130,000 clones, 60% to 80% of which appear only once. The sequenced sample was peripheral blood. Receptor source: a man aged 80 or over with COVID-19, enrolled during active disease.

The chain has TRBV7-3 and TRBJ1-6; D perhaps matches TRBD1 (5 bases). The V gene's germline CDR1 is SGHTA and CDR2 FQGTGA. Trimming left V 5 bases short and J 7 bases short, with 12 bases between. This CDR3 region has 14 residues. As DNA, the CDR3 is TGTGCCAGCAGCCTTGGCAGGGTCAATTCACCCCTCCACTTT. This translates into CASSLGRVNSPLHF.

In its sample, this clone was seen a few times. The chain links TRBV28 to TRBJ2-3; 11 nucleotides line up with TRBD1. This CDR3 comprises 14 residues. The V gene's germline CDR1 is MDHEN and CDR2 SYDVKM. V dropped 5 bases and J dropped 6; count of bases not matched to a gene: 4. CDR3 sequence (DNA): TGTGCCAGCAGTATTGGACAGGGGGCGGATACGCAGTATTTT. Protein: CASSIGQGADTQYF.

The chain combines TRBV7-9 with TRBJ1-1; TRBD1 is a possible D gene (5 bases). Looked up from germline, CDR1 is SEHNR and CDR2 is FQNEAQ (reference sequence). The CDR3 is made up of 13 amino acids. The V and J ends lost 0 bases and 12 bases respectively, with 14 bases between them. The CDR3 DNA is TGTGCCAGCAGCTTAGCCGGGGGTGACCTCCCTTTCTTT. Translated: CASSLAGGDLPFF.

V is TRBV18 and J is TRBJ1-1; no definite D call. The CDR3 runs 14 residues. The germline gives CDR1 KGHSH, CDR2 LQKENI. V was clipped by 4 bases and J by 3 bases, with 12 bases between them. CDR3 protein: CASSLSRTYTEAFF. CDR3 DNA sequence: TGTGCCAGCTCACTGAGCCGGACTTACACTGAAGCTTTCTTT.

This sequence joins TRBV11-2 and TRBJ2-3, with a tentative D call TRBD2 (6 bases). Trimming pared 5 bases from V and 1 base from J, leaving 13 bases between. The germline V gene has CDR1 SGHAT and CDR2 FQNNGV. This CDR3 is built from 15 residues. The CDR3 DNA reads as TGTGCCAGCAGCACAGCTGGCGGGGGCACAGATACGCAGTATTTT. It codes for CASSTAGGGTDTQYF.

This clone was picked up one time. The chain couples TRBV18 to TRBJ2-1; 11 bases are shared with TRBD1. V lost 3 bases to trimming and J lost 6 bases; unmatched junction nucleotides: 4. Germline-derived CDR1 and CDR2 are KGHSH and LQKENI. This CDR3 has 15 residues. The CDR3 region has the DNA TGTGCCAGCTCACCCACCGGGACAGGGGGCAATGAGCAGTTCTTC. This encodes CASSPTGTGGNEQFF.

The chain recombines TRBV2 with TRBJ2-1; tentatively, D is TRBD1 (5 bases). V lost 2 bases and J lost 9, with 5 bases in between. Germline V gene sequence: CDR1 SNHLY, CDR2 FYNNEI. The CDR3 consists of 11 residues. For the CDR3, the DNA is TGTGCCAGCAGTGAAAGGGGTGAGCAGTTCTTC. Protein sequence: CASSERGEQFF.

The genes are TRBV2 and TRBJ2-1; tentative D call: TRBD1 (6 bases). V was cut by 7 bases and J by 3 bases, with 13 bases left in between. The length of the CDR3 is 14 residues. Germline V gene lookup returns CDR1 SNHLY and CDR2 FYNNEI. CDR3 sequence: CASTRQGNYNEQFF. DNA of the CDR3: TGTGCCAGCACGCGGCAGGGGAACTACAATGAGCAGTTCTTC.

The chain recombines TRBV27 with TRBJ2-1; possibly TRBD2 for D (6 bases). This CDR3 is 16 amino acids long. Germline V CDR1 and CDR2: MNHEY, SMNVEV (reference sequence). Trimming took 5 bases from V and 6 from J, leaving 20 bases between them. CDR3 amino acids: CASSHIEGRGSNEQFF. CDR3 sequence (DNA): TGTGCCAGCAGTCATATCGAGGGACGGGGGAGCAATGAGCAGTTCTTC.

The DNA for the CDR3 is TGCAGCGTTGAGGACAGAAAAAGGAATGAGCAGTTCTTC. Residues: CSVEDRKRNEQFF. V usage is TRBV29-1 and J usage is TRBJ2-1; possible D gene TRBD1, 6 bases. Germline loops: CDR1 SQVTM, CDR2 ANQGSEA. The CDR3 contains 13 residues. The V gene lost 3 bases and the J gene lost 7 bases, with 13 bases spanning the gap.